These 26 T cell receptor beta chains share one sample of origin, sequenced in a study of molecular identifiers for immune sequencing clone quantification (dated by TCRdb to 2016 to 2019). Library method: PCR. Sequencer: Illumina HiSeq 4000. Through fastp at Q25 and MiXCR, TCRdb rebuilt clones from the public reads, retaining in-frame beta chains. CDR3 protein sequences are deduplicated, and each keeps its most common genes and DNA. In this sample the table shows over 600,000 distinct CDR3 sequences, just under 20% of which occur a single time. Of the sample, around 0.86% is held by the ten largest clones. The sequencing input was naive CD8+ T cells from blood, with Jurkat cell RNA spiked in. This specimen's cell subset or site label, interpreted: FACS-sorted CD8+CD4-CCR7+CD45RA+ naive T cells. These receptors were collected from a human donor in good health. Some libraries in this study had Jurkat cell RNA spiked in.

The chain couples TRBV3-1 to TRBJ2-3; the match to TRBD1 covers 7 bases. From germline, CDR1 is LGHDT and CDR2 YNNKEL (reference sequence). Trimming took 1 base from V and 8 from J; bases not matched to a gene: 18. The CDR3 runs to 18 residues. Written as DNA, the CDR3 is TGTGCCAGCAGCCAAGTCGCGGTCAGCGACAGGGACATTGGTACGCAGTATTTT. Translated, it gives CASSQVAVSDRDIGTQYF.

This clonotype was counted at least ten times. V gene TRBV5-4 combines with J gene TRBJ1-2; D possibly corresponds to TRBD1 (6 bases). Germline V gene lookup returns CDR1 SGHNT and CDR2 YYREEE (reference sequence). V gave up 1 base and J gave up 5 bases, with 15 bases separating them. The CDR3 extends over 15 amino acids. The CDR3 protein is CASSLLQGFLYGYTF. The CDR3 coding sequence is TGTGCCAGCAGCTTGCTGCAGGGGTTTTTATATGGCTACACCTTC.

Concerning this clonotype: A much larger clone lies one base from this, so it may be a read error. This chain uses TRBV7-8 with TRBJ2-7; either TRBD1 or TRBD2 may supply D (5 bases each). Trimming shortened V by 1 base and J by 2 bases, and 18 bases separated the two germline ends. The CDR3 totals 17 residues. CDR1 and CDR2 (germline): SGHVS, FQNEAQ. This CDR3 is CASSLVAPPGAPYEQYF. CDR3 in DNA: TGTGCCAGCAGCTTAGTAGCTCCACCCGGGGCCCCCTACGAGCAGTACTTC. The full variable domain, with the rest looked up from reference TRBV7-8 and TRBJ2-7, is GAGVSQSPRYKVAKRGQDVALRCDPISGHVSLFWYQQALGQGPEFLTYFQNEAQLDKSGLPSDRFFAERPEGSVSTLKIQRTQQEDSAVYLCASSLVAPPGAPYEQYFGPGTRLTVT.

This clonotype showed up many times. J is TRBJ1-4 and V is TRBV4-3, with a possible D match to TRBD1 (6 bases). The CDR3 loop spans 15 amino acids. The germline gives CDR1 LGHNA, CDR2 YSLEER. Trimming pared 3 bases from V and 2 bases from J, leaving 10 bases between. The CDR3 DNA is TGCGCCAGCAGCCAGGGGGGGCCCACTAATGAAAAACTGTTTTTT. Amino acid sequence: CASSQGGPTNEKLFF.

This clonotype was seen at least ten times. V usage is TRBV20-1 and J usage is TRBJ2-4; D is undetermined. The V end was cut by 3 bases, the J end by 6 bases, with 12 bases between. The CDR3 loop spans 13 amino acids. Germline CDR1 is DFQATT and CDR2 is SNEGSKA (reference sequence). In DNA, the CDR3 is TGCAGTGCTAGGGCTCCATTCGGAAACATTCAGTACTTC. It encodes CSARAPFGNIQYF.

This clonotype was seen at least ten times. V and J are TRBV20-1 and TRBJ2-7, with 8 bases fitting TRBD2. Germline CDR1 and CDR2: DFQATT and SNEGSKA (reference sequence). The CDR3 sequence is 15 residues long. Trimming cost V 0 bases and J 7 bases; bases outside gene matches: 11. The CDR3 loop is CSARDWGREDGEQYF. DNA of the CDR3: TGCAGTGCTAGAGATTGGGGGCGGGAGGATGGGGAGCAGTACTTC.

The chain carries TRBV19 and TRBJ1-5; 11 bases agree with TRBD1. Germline loops: CDR1 LNHDA, CDR2 SQIVND (reference sequence). The CDR3 contains 17 residues. The V gene end was trimmed by 1 base and the J gene end by 5 bases; junction bases not matched to a gene: 7. The CDR3 bases are TGTGCCAGTAGTATAGGGATTGGGACAGGGGGACATCAGCCCCAGCATTTT. This translates into CASSIGIGTGGHQPQHF.

This clonotype was recorded a few times. The chain joins TRBV20-1 to TRBJ2-7, with D tentatively TRBD2 (6 bases). V gave up 3 bases and J gave up 4 bases, with 13 bases separating them. The germline CDR1 and CDR2 sequences are DFQATT and SNEGSKA (reference sequence). This CDR3 spans 13 amino acids. CDR3 region: CSARGGGGYEQYF. The CDR3 bases are TGCAGTGCTAGGGGGGGAGGAGGTTACGAGCAGTACTTC.

This clonotype has just a few counts. The chain is built from TRBV4-3 and TRBJ1-4, with TRBD1 matching over 7 bases. The CDR3 has 19 amino acids. Germline V gives CDR1 LGHNA, CDR2 YSLEER. Trimming cost V 0 bases and J 8 bases; bases outside gene matches: 18. In DNA form, the CDR3 reads TGCGCCAGCAGCCAAGATACCTTCGGCTTGACAGGGTTGGAAGAAAAACTGTTTTTT. Its protein product is CASSQDTFGLTGLEEKLFF.

The chain is built from TRBV27 and TRBJ1-5; D uncertain. The CDR3 is 15 amino acids. Per the germline V gene, CDR1 is MNHEY and CDR2 is SMNVEV (reference sequence). V dropped 3 bases and J dropped 3 bases, with 12 bases sitting between them. CDR3 sequence reads: CASSFGGNNNQPQHF. CDR3 in DNA: TGTGCCAGCAGTTTTGGAGGAAATAACAATCAGCCCCAGCATTTT.

This clonotype was counted a few times. The genes are TRBV19 and TRBJ2-7; the match to TRBD1 covers 8 bases. The germline gives CDR1 LNHDA, CDR2 SQIVND (reference sequence). The CDR3 runs to 14 residues. With V trimmed by 5 bases and J by 5 bases, 8 bases remained unmatched. The CDR3 sequence: CASSLTGAANEQYF. CDR3 DNA sequence: TGTGCCAGTAGTTTGACAGGGGCAGCCAACGAGCAGTACTTC.

The chain employs TRBV6-5 and TRBJ1-2; D is perhaps TRBD1 (5 bases). The CDR3 runs to 14 residues. Per the germline V gene, CDR1 is MNHEY and CDR2 is SVGAGI. V shed 6 bases and J shed 4 bases, with 15 bases lying between them. CDR3 coding DNA: TGTGCCAGCAGGTCCCAGGGAGCTGTCTATGGCTACACCTTC. Residues: CASRSQGAVYGYTF.

V is TRBV3-1 and J is TRBJ2-3; D might be TRBD1 (6 bases). The CDR3 contains 14 residues. The V gene's germline CDR1 is LGHDT and CDR2 YNNKEL (reference sequence). Trimming took 2 bases from V and 4 from J, leaving 10 bases between them. This chain's CDR3 is CASSQTGKPDTQYF. For the CDR3, the DNA is TGTGCCAGCAGCCAAACAGGGAAGCCAGATACGCAGTATTTT.

This clonotype was counted ten times or more. The chain is built from TRBV4-1 and TRBJ1-1; weak D call: TRBD1 (5 bases). V lost 8 bases and J 2 bases, leaving 15 bases between the germline ends. CDR1 and CDR2 (germline): MGHRA, YSYEKL. The CDR3 covers 14 residues. The CDR3: CASGTATANTEAFF. CDR3 in DNA: TGCGCCAGCGGCACCGCGACAGCAAACACTGAAGCTTTCTTT.

The chain uses TRBV6-5 and TRBJ2-1, with TRBD2 matching over 12 bases. V shed 6 bases and J 9 bases; nucleotides not matched to a gene: 6. The CDR3 has 14 residues. Germline V gene data show CDR1 as MNHEY and CDR2 as SVGAGI. CDR3 region: CASSQGLAGVEQFF. CDR3 DNA: TGTGCCAGCAGCCAGGGACTAGCGGGTGTTGAGCAGTTCTTC.

This clonotype occurred many times. The rearrangement uses TRBV25-1 and TRBJ1-1; no definite D call. This CDR3 is built from 13 residues. In germline, CDR1 is MGHDK, CDR2 SYGVNS. The germline V and J ends were trimmed by 5 bases and 4 bases, with 11 bases remaining between them. DNA for the CDR3: TGTGCCAGCAGTTGGGGTATTGGCACTGAAGCTTTCTTT. This codes for CASSWGIGTEAFF.

This clonotype was picked up many times. The V and J genes are TRBV9 and TRBJ2-7; D is possibly TRBD1 or TRBD2 (5 bases each). The CDR3 has 15 residues. Between the trimmed V and J ends, which lost 0 bases and 5 bases, there was a span of 15 bases. The germline V gene encodes CDR1 SGDLS and CDR2 YYNGEE. For the CDR3, the DNA is TGTGCCAGCAGCGTAGCCGGGACCTCAGGAGACGAGCAGTACTTC. It translates to CASSVAGTSGDEQYF.

The sample holds many counts of this clonotype. The chain carries TRBV20-1 and TRBJ2-5; possible D gene TRBD2, 6 bases. The CDR3 has 14 amino acids. Trimming stripped 3 bases from V and 1 base from J, with 12 bases between. CDR1 is DFQATT and CDR2 is SNEGSKA in the germline V gene (reference sequence). This CDR3 is CSASPLALQETQYF. The CDR3 nucleotides are TGCAGTGCTAGCCCTCTAGCGCTCCAAGAGACCCAGTACTTC.

In the case of this clonotype: This could be a read error, since a much larger clone is one nucleotide away. V is TRBV4-3 and J is TRBJ2-1, with a possible D match to TRBD2 (6 bases). Germline assignment: CDR1 LGHNA and CDR2 YSLEER. The CDR3 runs to 13 residues. The DNA of the CDR3 is TGCGCCAGCAGCCAAGATGGAGGGAGTGAGCGGTTCTTC. Amino acids: CASSQDGGSERFF.

V is TRBV11-2 and J is TRBJ2-2; TRBD2 matches at 11 bases. Germline loops: CDR1 SGHAT, CDR2 FQNNGV. J was trimmed by 4 bases and V by 5 bases; bases with no gene match: 9. The CDR3 sequence is 17 residues long. The CDR3 spells CASSPFSGGAPTGELFF. The DNA of the CDR3 is TGTGCCAGCAGCCCCTTTAGCGGGGGGGCCCCCACCGGGGAGCTGTTTTTT.

This clonotype was seen more than once but under ten times. This chain connects TRBV20-1 to TRBJ2-7; 9 bases fit TRBD1. Trimming at V came to 4 bases and at J to 3 bases, leaving 7 bases not matched to a gene. Germline V gene data show CDR1 as DFQATT and CDR2 as SNEGSKA (reference sequence). The CDR3 consists of 14 residues. As DNA, the CDR3 is TGCAGTGCTATAGCGGACAGGGGAAACTACGAGCAGTACTTC. It is translated as CSAIADRGNYEQYF.

Worth noting for this clonotype: A much larger clone lies one base from this, so it may be a read error. V is TRBV6-5 and J is TRBJ2-1, with 7 bases lining up with TRBD1. The V gene end was trimmed by 5 bases and the J gene end by 12 bases; junction bases not matched to a gene: 10. CDR1 and CDR2 from the germline V gene are MNHEY and SVGAGI. This CDR3 region has 13 residues. CDR3 loop: CASSLPDSGGQFF. CDR3 DNA: TGTGCCAGCAGTCTTCCAGACTCAGGGGGGCAGTTCTTC.

This clonotype occurred many times. V is TRBV4-3 and J is TRBJ1-5, with D tentatively TRBD1 (5 bases). Trimming stripped 0 bases from V and 2 bases from J, with 11 bases between. The CDR3 extends over 16 amino acids. Per the germline V gene, CDR1 is LGHNA and CDR2 is YSLEER. The CDR3 here is CASSQDFWGGNQPQHF. The CDR3 nucleotides read TGCGCCAGCAGCCAAGATTTCTGGGGCGGCAATCAGCCCCAGCATTTT.

This clonotype was counted at least ten times. V usage is TRBV27 and J usage is TRBJ1-5; no definite D call. The CDR3 loop spans 15 amino acids. V was trimmed by 8 bases and J by 1 base, leaving 15 bases between them. Germline V gene lookup returns CDR1 MNHEY and CDR2 SMNVEV (reference sequence). CDR3 DNA: TGTGCCAGCGGAGACCCTTTCGGAAGCAATCAGCCCCAGCATTTT. Its protein is CASGDPFGSNQPQHF.

V gene TRBV27 combines with J gene TRBJ2-7; 8 bases line up with TRBD1. The V gene's germline CDR1 is MNHEY and CDR2 SMNVEV (reference sequence). J was trimmed by 1 base and V by 6 bases; bases with no gene match: 11. The CDR3 loop spans 16 amino acids. DNA of the CDR3: TGTGCCAGCAGCTCCATCACAGGGGGTCATTCCTACGAGCAGTACTTC. Amino acids: CASSSITGGHSYEQYF.

The V call is TRBV2, the J call TRBJ1-6; D uncertain. The CDR3 sequence is 14 residues long. Germline V gene data show CDR1 as SNHLY and CDR2 as FYNNEI. The germline V and J ends were trimmed by 6 bases and 5 bases, with 11 bases remaining between them. The CDR3 DNA is TGTGCCAGCAGGTGGTACACCGATAATTCACCCCTCCACTTT. Its translation: CASRWYTDNSPLHF.